These T cell receptor beta chains were read from a single sample in a study of blood T cell repertoires in COVID-19. The protocol was immunoSEQ multiplex PCR, while the TCRdb copy is restricted to in-frame clones and leaves out a portion. The data contain about 200,000 clones, approximately 80% of them singletons. Sample: peripheral blood. These receptor sequences come from an elderly woman with COVID-19, enrolled during active disease. The CDR3 runs from the conserved cysteine through the conserved F or W. The D gene is left open where the match is weak. Rows give clone size only sometimes, using once, few, many, or a class for an expanded clone.

.	TRBJ2-7	TRBV5-4	.	13	CASSLDWQSEQYF	TGTGCCAGCAGCTTGGATTGGCAGTCCGAGCAGTACTTC
.	TRBJ2-3	TRBV7-3	TRBD2	18	CASSSPSLAGAFTDTQYF	TGTGCCAGCAGCTCCCCTAGCCTAGCGGGGGCCTTCACAGATACGCAGTATTTT
.	TRBJ2-7	TRBV6-5	.	13	CASTKQGTSEQYF	TGTGCCAGCACCAAACAGGGGACTTCTGAGCAGTACTTC
.	TRBJ1-5	TRBV6-5	.	14	CASKLLNSNQPQHF	TGTGCCAGCAAACTCCTCAATAGCAATCAGCCCCAGCATTTT
.	TRBJ2-1	TRBV13	TRBD2	16	CASSRPLAGEVGEQFF	TGTGCCAGCAGCCGCCCACTAGCGGGAGAGGTGGGTGAGCAGTTCTTC
many	TRBJ1-1	TRBV20-1	.	11	CSLTGNTEAFF	TGCAGTTTGACAGGGAACACTGAAGCTTTCTTT
once	TRBJ2-2	TRBV27	TRBD2	15	CASSLGGLATGELFF	TGTGCCAGCAGTTTAGGGGGACTAGCGACCGGGGAGCTGTTTTTT
.	TRBJ2-2	TRBV6-6	TRBD1	15	CASKTGGENTGELFF	TGTGCCAGCAAAACAGGGGGCGAAAACACCGGGGAGCTGTTTTTT
.	TRBJ1-6	TRBV6-5	TRBD1	15	CASSYTGTENSPLHF	TGTGCCAGCAGTTACACAGGGACAGAAAATTCACCCCTCCACTTT
.	TRBJ1-2	TRBV5-1	.	15	CASSYGARSGYGYTF	TGCGCCAGCAGCTACGGAGCTAGGTCTGGATATGGCTACACCTTC